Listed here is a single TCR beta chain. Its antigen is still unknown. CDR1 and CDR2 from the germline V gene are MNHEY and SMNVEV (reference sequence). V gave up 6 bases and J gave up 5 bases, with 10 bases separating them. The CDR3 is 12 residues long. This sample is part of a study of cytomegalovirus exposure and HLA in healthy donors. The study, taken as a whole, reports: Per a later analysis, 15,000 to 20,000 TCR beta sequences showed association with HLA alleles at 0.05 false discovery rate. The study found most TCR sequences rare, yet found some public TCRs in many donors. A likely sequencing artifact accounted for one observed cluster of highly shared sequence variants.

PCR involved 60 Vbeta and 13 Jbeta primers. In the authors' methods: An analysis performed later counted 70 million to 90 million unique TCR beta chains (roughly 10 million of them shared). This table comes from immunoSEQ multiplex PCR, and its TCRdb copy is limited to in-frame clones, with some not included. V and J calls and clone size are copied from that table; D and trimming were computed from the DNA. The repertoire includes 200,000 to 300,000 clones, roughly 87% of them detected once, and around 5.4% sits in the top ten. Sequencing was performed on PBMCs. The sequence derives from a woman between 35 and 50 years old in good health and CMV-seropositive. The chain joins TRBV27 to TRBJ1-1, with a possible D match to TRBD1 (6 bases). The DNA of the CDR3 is TGTGCCAGCAGAGGACAGTGGACTGAAGCTTTCTTT. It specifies CASRGQWTEAFF.